The 22 T cell receptor beta chains listed next were all sequenced from one sample in a study of blood T cell repertoires in COVID-19. The protocol was immunoSEQ multiplex PCR, while the TCRdb copy is restricted to in-frame clones and leaves out a portion. The data show roughly 250,000 clones, around 81% seen once. Specimen: peripheral blood. These receptor sequences come from a woman aged 55-70 years with active or convalescent COVID-19.

The chain employs TRBV6-2 or TRBV6-3 and TRBJ1-5; D gene uncertain. CDR3 size: 18 residues. Looked up from germline, CDR1 is MNHEY and CDR2 is SVGEGT. Deletions cut 0 bases from V and 2 bases from J, with 17 bases between. CDR3 DNA sequence: TGTGCCAGCAGTTACTCGGTCGGGATCCGCGGGCGCAATCAGCCCCAGCATTTT. This gives the protein CASSYSVGIRGRNQPQHF.

The rearrangement uses TRBV4-1 and TRBJ2-5; 8 nucleotides agree with TRBD2. V lost 6 bases to trimming and J lost 2 bases; unmatched junction nucleotides: 8. Germline loops: CDR1 MGHRA, CDR2 YSYEKL. The CDR3 length is 15 residues. The CDR3, as DNA: TGCGCCAGCAGTCCGGCGGGGGGTGGTCAAGAGACCCAGTACTTC. This translates into CASSPAGGGQETQYF.

This clone was recorded a few times. The chain employs TRBV15 and TRBJ2-7; 8 nucleotides match TRBD2. CDR3 length: 14 residues. Germline V gene lookup returns CDR1 LNHNV and CDR2 YYDKDF (reference sequence). The V segment lost 5 bases and the J segment 7 bases; nucleotides outside the gene matches: 10. CDR3 sequence reads: CATSPTGGAREQYF. CDR3 coding DNA: TGTGCCACCAGCCCTACCGGGGGGGCACGGGAGCAGTACTTC.

J is TRBJ2-7 and V is TRBV5-1; 10 positions match TRBD1. This CDR3 is 14 amino acids long. Germline V CDR1 and CDR2: SGHRS, YFSETQ. Trimming at V came to 4 bases and at J to 3 bases, leaving 4 bases not matched to a gene. The CDR3 DNA is TGCGCCAGCAGCGGGACAGGGGCCCGCTACGAGCAGTACTTC. It codes for CASSGTGARYEQYF.

This sequence joins TRBV7-2 and TRBJ2-1; 13 bases align to TRBD2. The CDR3 runs to 15 residues. Germline V gene data show CDR1 as SGHTA and CDR2 as FQGNSA. Trimming took 5 bases from V and 7 from J; bases not matched to a gene: 5. CDR3 in amino acids: CASSPKGLAGNEQFF. CDR3 in DNA: TGTGCCAGCAGCCCCAAGGGACTAGCGGGGAATGAGCAGTTCTTC.

The chain employs TRBV19 and TRBJ2-7; D unclear. This CDR3 has 13 amino acids. V lost 3 bases to trimming and J lost 6 bases, with 12 bases between them. The V gene's germline CDR1 is LNHDA and CDR2 SQIVND (reference sequence). The CDR3 spells CASSISGPLEQYF. CDR3 sequence (DNA): TGTGCCAGTAGTATTAGTGGGCCTCTCGAGCAGTACTTC.

CDR3 nucleotides: TGTGCCAGCAGTTTGGGGACAGACATCTATGGCTACACCTTC. Its protein product is CASSLGTDIYGYTF. V gene TRBV6-2 or TRBV6-3 combines with J gene TRBJ1-2, with 7 bases fitting TRBD1. This CDR3 is built from 14 residues. With 4 bases clipped from V and 4 bases from J, the junction kept 6 bases outside the gene matches. Germline lookup yields CDR1 MNHEY and CDR2 SVGEGT.

V gene TRBV6-1 combines with J gene TRBJ1-3, with D tentatively TRBD1 (6 bases). Per germline, CDR1 MNHNS and CDR2 SASEGT. The V end was cut by 1 base, the J end by 8 bases, with 18 bases between. The CDR3 length is 16 residues. The CDR3 is CASSEDPWGLGDTIYF. CDR3 bases: TGTGCCAGCAGTGAAGACCCGTGGGGGCTGGGGGACACCATATATTTT.

This chain uses TRBV10-3 with TRBJ1-1, with TRBD1 identical over 7 bases. Germline assignment: CDR1 ENHRY and CDR2 SYGVKD. V lost 3 bases, J lost 1 base, and 8 bases stayed unmatched. This CDR3 is 16 amino acids long. Written as DNA, the CDR3 is TGTGCCATCAGTGATGATAGGTGGGACAGGAACACTGAAGCTTTCTTT. Encoded protein: CAISDDRWDRNTEAFF.

The rearrangement uses TRBV4-1 and TRBJ2-7, with D perhaps TRBD2 (6 bases). The germline V gene encodes CDR1 MGHRA and CDR2 YSYEKL. CDR3 size: 15 residues. Trimming pared 4 bases from V and 4 bases from J, leaving 17 bases between. This chain's CDR3 is CASSPFPRGGYEQYF. In nucleotides, the CDR3 is TGCGCCAGCAGCCCCTTTCCGCGGGGAGGTTACGAGCAGTACTTC.

The chain couples TRBV7-2 to TRBJ2-3; D is ambiguous. The V end was cut by 1 base, the J end by 6 bases, with 5 bases between. There are 12 residues in the CDR3. Germline V gene sequence: CDR1 SGHTA, CDR2 FQGNSA. CDR3 amino acids: CASSLGTDTQYF. The CDR3 DNA sequence: TGTGCCAGCAGCTTAGGAACTGATACGCAGTATTTT.

As for this clone: Other DNA sequences in this sample translate to the same CDR3. The V call is TRBV5-4, the J call TRBJ1-1; 9 bases map to TRBD1. The CDR3 consists of 15 residues. V lost 3 bases, J lost 1 base, and 4 bases stayed unmatched. Looked up from germline, CDR1 is SGHNT and CDR2 is YYREEE (reference sequence). CDR3 nucleotides: TGTGCCAGCAGCTCACCGGGACAGGGGAACACTGAAGCTTTCTTT. Its translation: CASSSPGQGNTEAFF.

This chain joins TRBV3-1 (or the pseudogene TRBV3-2) and TRBJ2-1; 13 bases align to TRBD2. Germline V lookup: CDR1 LGHDT, CDR2 YNNKEL (reference sequence). V gave up 3 bases and J gave up 10 bases; unmatched junction bases: 9. There are 16 residues in the CDR3. In DNA form, the CDR3 reads TGTGCCAGCAGCCACCAACTAGCGGGGGGGCCTTGGGAGCAGTTCTTC. It translates to CASSHQLAGGPWEQFF.

The V gene is TRBV7-2, the J gene TRBJ2-3; 7 positions agree with TRBD1. The J segment lost 2 bases and the V segment lost 7 bases, leaving 6 bases of the junction unmatched. Looked up from germline, CDR1 is SGHTA and CDR2 is FQGNSA. This CDR3 is built from 14 residues. CDR3: CASNPDRATDTQYF. The CDR3 DNA reads as TGTGCCAGCAATCCTGACAGGGCCACAGATACGCAGTATTTT.

This clone was detected once. This chain uses TRBV18 with TRBJ2-3; possibly TRBD2 for D (6 bases). The CDR3 is 15 residues long. Trimming pared 6 bases from V and 1 base from J, leaving 14 bases between. Per germline, CDR1 KGHSH and CDR2 LQKENI. The CDR3 DNA follows: TGTGCCAGCTCGGCACGGGACTCCCGCACAGATACGCAGTATTTT. It yields the protein CASSARDSRTDTQYF.

The sample holds one count of this clone. The genes are TRBV5-1 and TRBJ1-4; TRBD1 matches at 7 bases. V dropped 4 bases and J dropped 5; count of bases not matched to a gene: 5. Germline values: CDR1 SGHRS, CDR2 YFSETQ. CDR3 size: 14 residues. The CDR3 bases are TGCGCCAGCAGCCCGGGACAGTCAAATGAAAAACTGTTTTTT. The encoded protein is CASSPGQSNEKLFF.

This chain uses TRBV7-8 with TRBJ2-1, with 7 positions matching TRBD1. Germline CDR1 reads SGHVS; CDR2 reads FQNEAQ. V lost 1 base to trimming and J lost 0 bases; unmatched junction nucleotides: 6. The CDR3 is 17 amino acids. CDR3 amino acids: CASSLDRGRISYNEQFF. For the CDR3, the DNA is TGTGCCAGCAGCTTAGACAGGGGCCGGATCTCCTACAATGAGCAGTTCTTC.

The chain recombines TRBV7-3 with TRBJ2-5; 9 bases map to TRBD1. The CDR3 loop spans 16 amino acids. The V gene end was trimmed by 2 bases and the J gene end by 3 bases; junction bases not matched to a gene: 7. Germline CDR1 reads SGHTA; CDR2 reads FQGTGA. The CDR3 protein is CASSLGHRGREETQYF. In DNA form, the CDR3 reads TGTGCCAGCAGCTTAGGCCACAGGGGGCGCGAAGAGACCCAGTACTTC.

This chain connects TRBV5-8 to TRBJ2-5, with D unclear. CDR3 length: 11 amino acids. V was cut by 3 bases and J by 4 bases, with 4 bases left in between. Germline lookup yields CDR1 SGHTS and CDR2 YDEGEE. The CDR3 loop reads CASSYGETQYF. DNA of the CDR3: TGTGCCAGCAGCTACGGAGAGACCCAGTACTTC.

The V gene is TRBV18, the J gene TRBJ2-5; D is unresolved. V shed 5 bases and J shed 2 bases, with 12 bases lying between them. This CDR3 is built from 14 residues. Germline loops: CDR1 KGHSH, CDR2 LQKENI. CDR3 bases: TGTGCCAGCTCAGGGTATCTAGGTCAAGAGACCCAGTACTTC. Protein: CASSGYLGQETQYF.

This clone is a singleton in its sample. CDR3 bases: TGTGCCAGCAGGCCTCGCGGGGGGGCGGGCACAGATACGCAGTATTTT. It encodes CASRPRGGAGTDTQYF. This sequence joins TRBV7-2 and TRBJ2-3, with 9 bases matching TRBD2. This CDR3 comprises 16 residues. Germline V gives CDR1 SGHTA, CDR2 FQGNSA. J was trimmed by 1 base and V by 6 bases; bases with no gene match: 8.

The chain employs TRBV3-1 (or the pseudogene TRBV3-2) and TRBJ2-5; 9 positions match TRBD1. The CDR3 is 14 residues long. Germline trimming cut 6 bases from V and 4 bases from J; bases unmatched to any gene: 6. Germline CDR1 reads LGHDT; CDR2 reads YNNKEL (reference sequence). CDR3 residues: CASRGPTGGETQYF. CDR3 in DNA: TGTGCCAGCAGGGGTCCGACAGGGGGAGAGACCCAGTACTTC.